The 8 T cell receptor beta chains below were found in one sample sequenced in a study of blood T cell repertoires in COVID-19. Method: immunoSEQ multiplex PCR; TCRdb's copy keeps in-frame clones and lacks some. The sample lists roughly 200,000 clones, roughly 80% occurring once. The sequenced material came from peripheral blood. The receptors originated from a man in his forties or fifties who had recovered from COVID-19.

V gene TRBV19 combines with J gene TRBJ1-3; D might be TRBD1 (6 bases). Germline CDR1 and CDR2: LNHDA and SQIVND (reference sequence). The CDR3 loop spans 14 amino acids. Trimming cost V 8 bases and J 4 bases, with 15 bases left between them. The CDR3 DNA sequence: TGTGCCAGTGAACAGGGATTGGGAGGAAACACCATATATTTT. Its translation is CASEQGLGGNTIYF.

This clone has more than one count but fewer than ten. The chain uses TRBV11-2 and TRBJ2-1; TRBD2 matches 15 bases. CDR3 size: 16 residues. The V gene's germline CDR1 is SGHAT and CDR2 FQNNGV. Losses at the gene ends were 5 bases for V and 4 bases for J; bases not matched to a gene: 3. The CDR3 spells CASSAGLAGGYNEQFF. The CDR3 DNA follows: TGTGCCAGCAGCGCAGGACTAGCGGGAGGGTACAATGAGCAGTTCTTC.

The gene calls are TRBV5-1 and TRBJ1-1, with TRBD1 matching 11 bases. Trimming took 4 bases from V and 11 from J; bases not matched to a gene: 7. Germline CDR1 SGHRS, CDR2 YFSETQ. The CDR3 consists of 13 residues. The CDR3 is CASSGTGGSLAFF. The DNA of the CDR3 is TGCGCCAGCAGCGGGACAGGGGGGAGTCTTGCTTTCTTT.

The V call is TRBV5-4, the J call TRBJ2-1; 9 bases fit TRBD2. The CDR3 has 15 residues. The junction had 5 bases not matched to a gene; V was cut back by 0 bases and J by 7 bases. Germline loops: CDR1 SGHNT, CDR2 YYREEE (reference sequence). The CDR3 DNA sequence: TGTGCCAGCAGCTTGGGTAGCGGGAGTACGAATGAGCAGTTCTTC. Protein sequence: CASSLGSGSTNEQFF.

This chain uses TRBV7-8 with TRBJ2-7; 13 nucleotides agree with TRBD2. The junction had 6 bases not matched to a gene; V was cut back by 3 bases and J by 1 base. The CDR3 consists of 17 residues. Germline assignment: CDR1 SGHVS and CDR2 FQNEAQ. The CDR3 nucleotides are TGTGCCAGCAGCTTGAGGTTGGGACTAGCGGGATCCTACGAGCAGTACTTC. Translated: CASSLRLGLAGSYEQYF.

CDR3 protein: CASSLNFGPGGNTIYF. Written as DNA, the CDR3 is TGTGCCAGCAGCTTGAATTTTGGGCCGGGAGGAAACACCATATATTTT. V is TRBV5-6 and J is TRBJ1-3; D gene ambiguous. The V end lost 1 base, the J end lost 4 bases, and 15 bases lay between the germline ends. Germline CDR1 is SGHDT and CDR2 is YYEEEE. The CDR3 is 16 amino acids.

This chain joins TRBV7-3 and TRBJ2-3, with D possibly matching TRBD2 (5 bases). This CDR3 spans 14 amino acids. Germline CDR1 is SGHTA and CDR2 is FQGTGA. Trimming removed 4 bases from V and 4 bases from J, with 12 bases in between. The DNA for the CDR3 is TGTGCCAGCAGCTCAGGTACCGGGGCAGATACGCAGTATTTT. Translated, it gives CASSSGTGADTQYF.

This clone has just a few counts. The chain combines TRBV4-3 with TRBJ2-4; D is perhaps TRBD1 (6 bases). The CDR3 sequence is 16 residues long. CDR1 is LGHNA and CDR2 is YSLEER in the germline V gene. The germline V and J ends were trimmed by 1 base and 2 bases, with 12 bases remaining between them. The CDR3 protein is CASSQARGSTKNIQYF. CDR3 nucleotides: TGCGCCAGCAGCCAAGCCAGGGGTAGCACCAAAAACATTCAGTACTTC.